This TCR beta chain was profiled in a study of T cell repertoires in cytomegalovirus infection. Across the whole study: CMV epitopes that were recently identified and HLA-C-restricted were used alongside well-studied HLA-B-restricted ones.

About this clonotype itself: Its specificity is unknown.

The CDR3 length is 16 residues. After removal of 1 base from V and 6 bases from J, the junction contained 10 bases not matched to a gene. Germline lookup yields CDR1 SNHLY and CDR2 FYNNEI. MiXCR, run by TCRdb on the reads, gives a single entry per CDR3 protein. The repertoire holds 80,000 or so distinct CDR3 sequences, about 24% seen once, with roughly 50% in the top ten. Study-level findings and limits: Clonotypes of TCR beta that were HLA-C-restricted and CMV-specific dominated the ex vivo response. Identification of carriers of CMV plus the relevant HLA was performed using cumulative public TCR beta family frequency.

The source material was CD8+ T cells from cultured PBMCs, sampled from culture after CMV antigen stimulation. J is TRBJ2-3 and V is TRBV2, with 7 bases matching TRBD2. This sequence was found in a human donor in good health (CMV status not recorded). Some clones in this sample may be carry-over from other donors' samples. The CDR3 loop is CASSEGLAEEVDTQYF. The CDR3 nucleotides read TGTGCCAGCAGTGAAGGTCTAGCGGAGGAGGTGGATACGCAGTATTTT.